The 27 T cell receptor beta chains listed next were all sequenced from one sample in a study of T cells in Graves' hyperthyroidism and ophthalmopathy. Amplified regions were TCR beta CDR3 sequences from RNA transcripts. The study used the HTBI primer set for a first-round RT-PCR of the TCR CDR3. TCRdb itself ran the multiplex PCR reads through MiXCR, one entry per CDR3 protein. The sample lists about 760,000 distinct CDR3 sequences, about a third occurring once. The specimen sequenced was blood. The receptors were sampled from a middle-aged woman with Graves' hyperthyroidism.

This clonotype was counted between two and nine times. The chain is built from TRBV24-1 and TRBJ1-2, with 8 bases lining up with TRBD1. The CDR3 extends over 15 amino acids. Trimming at V came to 5 bases and at J to 2 bases, leaving 6 bases not matched to a gene. The V gene's germline CDR1 is KGHDR and CDR2 SFDVKD. CDR3 sequence reads: CATSGPGQVNYGYTF. The CDR3 DNA reads as TGTGCCACCAGTGGTCCGGGACAGGTAAACTATGGCTACACCTTC.

As to this clonotype: The germline gene is not matched at one end of the junction; a read error may be the cause. This chain links TRBV12-3 or TRBV12-4 with TRBJ1-1; D not certain. This CDR3 spans 14 amino acids. The chain's CDR3 is CASNLHGSNTEASF. The CDR3 region has the DNA TGTGCCAGCAACCTACACGGATCGAACACTGAAGCTTCCTTT.

This clonotype was counted at least ten times. This chain connects TRBV11-3 to TRBJ1-3; D gene ambiguous. CDR3 length: 13 amino acids. Germline V gene data show CDR1 as SGHNT and CDR2 as YENEEA. Trimming took off 5 bases at V and 4 bases at J, with 9 bases between the two ends. CDR3 sequence (DNA): TGTGCCAGCAGCGCGGACGGAGGAAACACCATATATTTT. Amino acids: CASSADGGNTIYF.

The V gene is TRBV11-1, the J gene TRBJ2-5; 10 bases are shared with TRBD2. Germline V CDR1 and CDR2: SGHAT, FQDESV (reference sequence). Germline trimming cut 6 bases from V and 11 bases from J; bases unmatched to any gene: 18. This CDR3 contains 16 residues. DNA of the CDR3: TGTGCCAGCAGTCAAACCGAGCGGGGGGGTTCAGATACGCAGTACTTC. Translated, it gives CASSQTERGGSDTQYF.

This clonotype has more than one count but fewer than ten. The chain combines TRBV20-1 with TRBJ1-3; tentatively, D is TRBD1 (5 bases). The CDR3 covers 15 residues. The germline CDR1 and CDR2 sequences are DFQATT and SNEGSKA (reference sequence). Trimming took off 1 base at V and 1 base at J, with 11 bases between the two ends. The CDR3 nucleotides are TGCAGTGCTAGAGGCCATGGGGCTTCTGGAAACACCATATATTTT. This encodes CSARGHGASGNTIYF.

The table lists this clonotype with a few counts. This sequence joins TRBV28 and TRBJ2-7; D is unresolved. Germline values: CDR1 MDHEN, CDR2 SYDVKM. V gave up 1 base and J gave up 5 bases, with 15 bases separating them. CDR3 size: 15 residues. As DNA, the CDR3 is TGTGCCAGCAGTTTATCAGAGCTAGGTGGAGACGAGCAGTACTTC. Residues: CASSLSELGGDEQYF.

This clonotype was seen a few times. DNA for the CDR3: TGTGCCATCAGGGGACAGACCTCTGGAAACACCATATATTTT. It is translated as CAIRGQTSGNTIYF. The J gene is TRBJ1-3, the V gene TRBV10-3; 7 positions match TRBD1. CDR1 is ENHRY and CDR2 is SYGVKD in the germline V gene. This CDR3 is built from 14 residues. V gave up 6 bases and J gave up 0 bases; unmatched junction bases: 2.

This clonotype was found many times. The V and J genes are TRBV29-1 and TRBJ2-7; 8 bases agree with TRBD1. CDR1 SQVTM and CDR2 ANQGSEA come from the germline V gene. Germline trimming cut 6 bases from V and 3 bases from J; bases unmatched to any gene: 10. The CDR3 is made up of 14 amino acids. This chain's CDR3 is CSVGQTGVGYEQYF. CDR3 bases: TGCAGCGTGGGCCAGACAGGGGTCGGCTACGAGCAGTACTTC.

This sequence joins TRBV5-1 and TRBJ2-2; D uncertain. Trimming removed 0 bases at V and 6 bases at J, with 6 bases between. Germline CDR1 and CDR2: SGHRS and YFSETQ. The length of the CDR3 is 13 residues. The CDR3 coding sequence is TGCGCCAGCAGCTTGGATCTGGCCGGGGAGCTGTTTTTT. This codes for CASSLDLAGELFF.

This clonotype was found a few times. The rearrangement links TRBV11-2 to TRBJ2-5; the D gene is possibly TRBD2 (5 bases). This CDR3 is 16 amino acids long. Germline values: CDR1 SGHAT, CDR2 FQNNGV. V lost 5 bases and J lost 4, with 20 bases in between. CDR3 nucleotide sequence: TGTGCCAGCAGCCCTTTGAGGGCCGCTGCAATAGAGACCCAGTACTTC. Amino acid sequence: CASSPLRAAAIETQYF.

This clonotype showed up many times. The chain joins TRBV9 to TRBJ1-2; D ambiguous. The CDR3 extends over 14 amino acids. Trimming removed 0 bases from V and 1 base from J, with 7 bases in between. The germline V gene has CDR1 SGDLS and CDR2 YYNGEE. The chain's CDR3 is CASSVGVDNYGYTF. In DNA, the CDR3 is TGTGCCAGCAGCGTAGGAGTCGATAACTATGGCTACACCTTC.

The V gene is TRBV9, the J gene TRBJ2-2; the D gene is possibly TRBD2 (6 bases). Looked up from germline, CDR1 is SGDLS and CDR2 is YYNGEE. V lost 1 base to trimming and J lost 3 bases, with 13 bases between them. The CDR3 is 16 residues long. CDR3: CASSVPGGSDTGELFF. DNA for the CDR3: TGTGCCAGCAGCGTACCCGGAGGGAGCGACACCGGGGAGCTGTTTTTT.

The rearrangement joins TRBV10-3 to TRBJ1-6; D is unresolved. The CDR3 sequence is 15 residues long. Germline V gene lookup returns CDR1 ENHRY and CDR2 SYGVKD. Trimming shortened V by 5 bases and J by 9 bases, and 17 bases separated the two germline ends. The CDR3, as DNA: TGTGCCATCAGTTACGGCTTGAGCGGGAGTTCACCCCTCCACTTT. Protein: CAISYGLSGSSPLHF.

Turning to this clonotype: Being one base from a much bigger clone, this may be a read error. J is TRBJ1-2 and V is TRBV9; 9 nucleotides line up with TRBD1. Germline V CDR1 and CDR2: SGDLS, YYNGEE. CDR3 size: 15 residues. The CDR3 region is CASSVAGQGWYGHTF. The CDR3 DNA follows: TGTGCCAGCAGCGTAGCAGGACAGGGGTGGTATGGCCACACCTTC.

This clonotype was picked up many times. The rearrangement joins TRBV12-3 or TRBV12-4 to TRBJ1-5; D ambiguous. This CDR3 is built from 14 residues. Trimming cost V 3 bases and J 3 bases, with 9 bases left between them. Here the CDR3 DNA reads TGTGCCAGCAGTTTTGGGGAGATCAATCAGCCCCAGCATTTT. Protein product: CASSFGEINQPQHF.

J is TRBJ2-5 and V is TRBV3-1; no clear D. The CDR3 is made up of 14 amino acids. V was trimmed by 2 bases and J by 1 base, leaving 8 bases between them. Germline V lookup: CDR1 LGHDT, CDR2 YNNKEL (reference sequence). DNA for the CDR3: TGTGCCAGCAGCCAAATGGGATTCCAAGAGACCCAGTACTTC. Protein product: CASSQMGFQETQYF.

The sample holds many counts of this clonotype. The chain recombines TRBV24-1 with TRBJ1-2, with 7 bases lining up with TRBD1. Germline V lookup: CDR1 KGHDR, CDR2 SFDVKD. This CDR3 spans 15 amino acids. V trimming: 3 bases; J trimming: 4 bases; junction bases outside the gene matches: 7. Here the CDR3 DNA reads TGTGCCACCAGTGATCCGACAGGGACGCCCTATGGCTACACCTTC. This gives the protein CATSDPTGTPYGYTF.

This clonotype was found many times. The chain recombines TRBV29-1 with TRBJ1-1, with 7 positions matching TRBD1. Germline CDR1 reads SQVTM; CDR2 reads ANQGSEA. V lost 7 bases to trimming and J lost 5 bases; unmatched junction nucleotides: 10. The CDR3 length is 13 residues. The CDR3 loop reads CSATGDIGTEAFF. CDR3 nucleotides: TGCAGCGCAACAGGGGACATCGGTACTGAAGCTTTCTTT.

This clonotype was counted once. Just one base apart from a much larger clone, this may be a read error. The chain has TRBV29-1 and TRBJ1-1; 7 bases line up with TRBD1. Per the germline V gene, CDR1 is SQVTM and CDR2 is ANQGSEA. The CDR3 contains 14 residues. CDR3 protein: CSVENTGVNTEALF. The CDR3 coding sequence is TGCAGCGTTGAAAACACAGGGGTGAACACTGAAGCTCTCTTT.

This clonotype was seen a few times. The genes are TRBV3-1 and TRBJ1-2; D is unresolved. CDR1 and CDR2 from the germline V gene are LGHDT and YNNKEL (reference sequence). V gave up 0 bases and J gave up 9 bases, with 14 bases separating them. CDR3 size: 14 residues. The CDR3 nucleotides are TGTGCCAGCAGCCAAGATCCGAGGGCCCATAGCTACACCTTC. Amino acid sequence: CASSQDPRAHSYTF.

CDR3 in amino acids: CASSYSDGDQREMGETQYF. The CDR3 region has the DNA TGTGCCAGCAGTTACTCGGACGGGGACCAGCGGGAGATGGGGGAGACCCAGTACTTC. The rearrangement links TRBV6-5 to TRBJ2-5; TRBD2 aligns across 8 bases. Per the germline V gene, CDR1 is MNHEY and CDR2 is SVGAGI. CDR3 length: 19 residues. J was trimmed by 5 bases and V by 0 bases; bases with no gene match: 17.

Ten or more counts support this clonotype. This sequence joins TRBV25-1 and TRBJ1-2, with D perhaps TRBD1 (6 bases). The CDR3 is 11 residues long. Looked up from germline, CDR1 is MGHDK and CDR2 is SYGVNS. The ends were cut back, 4 bases at V and 8 bases at J, with 8 bases in the middle. This CDR3 is CASSAGGGYTF. The CDR3 bases are TGTGCCAGCAGTGCGGGGGGCGGCTACACCTTC.

The table lists this clonotype with a few counts. The rearrangement uses TRBV27 and TRBJ1-2, with TRBD1 matching over 7 bases. Germline CDR1 reads MNHEY; CDR2 reads SMNVEV (reference sequence). V dropped 6 bases and J dropped 4; count of bases not matched to a gene: 11. This CDR3 is built from 15 residues. The CDR3 sequence is CASSLYPQGTYGYTF. The CDR3 bases are TGTGCCAGCAGCCTTTACCCACAGGGGACCTATGGCTACACCTTC.

The table lists this clonotype with a few counts. The V call is TRBV28, the J call TRBJ2-7; D possibly corresponds to TRBD1 (6 bases). Between the trimmed V and J ends, which lost 6 bases and 6 bases, there was a span of 12 bases. The CDR3 covers 12 residues. Germline CDR1 MDHEN, CDR2 SYDVKM. CDR3 nucleotide sequence: TGTGCCAGCAGCTTTCAACAGGGCGAGCAGTACTTC. The encoded protein is CASSFQQGEQYF.

The genes are TRBV7-2 and TRBJ2-1, with 12 bases aligning to TRBD1. This CDR3 is 15 amino acids long. V lost 6 bases to trimming and J lost 10 bases; unmatched junction nucleotides: 10. Germline CDR1 SGHTA, CDR2 FQGNSA. CDR3 protein: CASRGGQGAFDEQFF. The CDR3 coding sequence is TGTGCCAGCAGGGGGGGACAGGGGGCATTCGACGAGCAGTTCTTC.

This chain joins TRBV14 and TRBJ1-1; TRBD1 might be the D (6 bases). V lost 0 bases to trimming and J lost 4 bases, with 18 bases between them. Germline V gene sequence: CDR1 SGHDN, CDR2 FVKESK. The CDR3 is 17 amino acids. The CDR3 is CASSQESLGARATEAFF. CDR3 nucleotides: TGTGCCAGCAGCCAAGAAAGTTTGGGGGCCAGGGCCACTGAAGCTTTCTTT. Together with reference TRBV14 and TRBJ1-1, the CDR3 gives the full variable domain: EAGVTQFPSHSVIEKGQTVTLRCDPISGHDNLYWYRRVMGKEIKFLLHFVKESKQDESGMPNNRFLAERTGGTYSTLKVQPAELEDSGVYFCASSQESLGARATEAFFGQGTRLTVV.

The chain links TRBV6-5 to TRBJ1-2, with 8 positions matching TRBD1. V lost 5 bases to trimming and J lost 8 bases; unmatched junction nucleotides: 10. The CDR3 is 14 amino acids. CDR1 is MNHEY, CDR2 SVGAGI, per germline. The chain's CDR3 is CASSEETGARGYTF. The DNA of the CDR3 is TGTGCCAGCAGTGAGGAGACAGGGGCCAGGGGCTACACCTTC.